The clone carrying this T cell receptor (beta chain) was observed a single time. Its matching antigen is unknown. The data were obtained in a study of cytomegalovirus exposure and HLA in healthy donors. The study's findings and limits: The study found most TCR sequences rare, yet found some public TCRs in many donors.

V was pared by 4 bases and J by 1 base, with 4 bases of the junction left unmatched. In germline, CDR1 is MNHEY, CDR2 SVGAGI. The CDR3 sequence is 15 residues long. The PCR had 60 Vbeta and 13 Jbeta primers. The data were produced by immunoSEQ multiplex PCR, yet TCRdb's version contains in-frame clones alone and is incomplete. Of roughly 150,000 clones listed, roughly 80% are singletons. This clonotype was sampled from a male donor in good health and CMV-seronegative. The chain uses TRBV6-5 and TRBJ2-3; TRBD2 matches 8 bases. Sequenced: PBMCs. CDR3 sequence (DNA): TGTGCCAGCAGTTCGACTAGCGCTGGCACAGATACGCAGTATTTT. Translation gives CASSSTSAGTDTQYF.